Reported below is one T cell receptor (beta chain). The target antigen is unknown. The data were obtained in a study of hypomethylating agent response in myelodysplastic syndrome. Study context: Patients with myelodysplastic syndrome were 8 or 9 male and 2 female.

CDR1 and CDR2 from the germline V gene are MGHRA and YSYEKL. The V end lost 4 bases, the J end lost 0 bases, and 17 bases lay between the germline ends. The CDR3 is 17 residues long. Findings and limits, study-wide: Whether shared GLIPH2 clusters recognize novel MDS antigens was not confirmed. No significant post-treatment change in richness, rarefaction diversity or clonality, across all patients or response groups.

Survey resolution used two replicates of 200 ng, totaling around 400 ng DNA. TCRdb keeps only in-frame clones here, not all; method: immunoSEQ multiplex PCR. The data show around 5,100 clones, about 81% seen once. The chain carries TRBV4-1 and TRBJ2-3; no reliable D call. The material sequenced was bone marrow, taken before or after starting hypomethylating agent treatment for myelodysplastic syndrome (not recorded which). This TCR came from a human donor with myelodysplastic syndrome. For the CDR3, the DNA is TGCGCCAGCAGCCGGTTAAGTGGGTCTGCTAGCACAGATACGCAGTATTTT. It specifies CASSRLSGSASTDTQYF.